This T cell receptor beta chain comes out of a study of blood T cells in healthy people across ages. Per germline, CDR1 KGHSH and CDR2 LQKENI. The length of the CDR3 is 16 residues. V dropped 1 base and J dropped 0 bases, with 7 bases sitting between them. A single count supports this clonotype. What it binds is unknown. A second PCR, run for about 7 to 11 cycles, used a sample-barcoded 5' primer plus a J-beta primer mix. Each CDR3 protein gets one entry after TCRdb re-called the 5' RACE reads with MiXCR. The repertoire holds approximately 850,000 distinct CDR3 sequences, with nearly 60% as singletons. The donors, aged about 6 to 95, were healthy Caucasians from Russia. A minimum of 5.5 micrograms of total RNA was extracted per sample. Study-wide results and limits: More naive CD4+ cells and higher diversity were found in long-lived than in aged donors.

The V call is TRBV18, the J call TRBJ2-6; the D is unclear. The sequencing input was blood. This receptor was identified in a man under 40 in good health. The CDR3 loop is CASSPLWDSGANVLTF. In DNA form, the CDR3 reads TGTGCCAGCTCACCACTTTGGGACTCTGGGGCCAACGTCCTGACTTTC.